This T cell receptor (beta chain) was recorded in a study of blood T cell repertoires in COVID-19. Profiled with immunoSEQ multiplex PCR; TCRdb holds only in-frame clones, not every one. Of about 160,000 clones detected, around nine tenths appear once; the ten largest clones hold about a tenth. CDR1 is SGDLS and CDR2 is YYNGEE in the germline V gene. V lost 3 bases, J lost 8 bases, and 20 bases lay in between. The CDR3 has 16 amino acids. Sequencing was carried out using peripheral blood. The TCR sequence derives from a woman in her 70s with COVID-19, enrolled during active disease. This chain links TRBV9 with TRBJ1-4, with D unclear. CDR3 sequence (DNA): TGTGCCAGCAGCGCCCGTGCATTGGGCCCGACGGAAAAACTGTTTTTT. Amino acid sequence: CASSARALGPTEKLFF.